This TCR beta chain was identified in a study of cytomegalovirus exposure and HLA in healthy donors. PCR involved 60 Vbeta and 13 Jbeta primers. Sequenced by immunoSEQ multiplex PCR; TCRdb stores in-frame clones only, minus some. There are 55,000 to 85,000 clones in the sample; around 78% occur only once, and roughly 8% lies in the top ten. The CDR3 spans 13 residues. Per germline, CDR1 MGHDK and CDR2 SYGVNS. Trimming at V came to 8 bases and at J to 5 bases, leaving 7 bases not matched to a gene. The donors (healthy individuals) were bone marrow donors. Sequencing was carried out using PBMCs. This chain uses TRBV25-1 with TRBJ1-2; 8 positions agree with TRBD1. This clonotype was sampled from a man aged 18 to 29 in good health and CMV-seropositive. The CDR3 nucleotides are TGTGCCAGCTTCGGACAGGGAAAATATGGCTACACCTTC. Its protein is CASFGQGKYGYTF.